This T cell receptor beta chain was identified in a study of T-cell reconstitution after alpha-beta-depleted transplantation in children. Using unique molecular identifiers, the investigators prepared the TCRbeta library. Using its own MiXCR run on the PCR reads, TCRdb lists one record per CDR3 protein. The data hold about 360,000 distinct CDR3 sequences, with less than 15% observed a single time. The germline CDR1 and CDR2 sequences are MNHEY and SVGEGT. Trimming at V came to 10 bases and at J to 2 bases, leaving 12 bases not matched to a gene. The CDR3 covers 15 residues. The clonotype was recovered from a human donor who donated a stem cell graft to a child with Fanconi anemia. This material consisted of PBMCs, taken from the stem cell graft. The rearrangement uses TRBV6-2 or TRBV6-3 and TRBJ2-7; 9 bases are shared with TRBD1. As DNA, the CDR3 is TGTGCCACAACCGAATTGGGACAGGGACCCTACGAGCAGTACTTC. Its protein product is CATTELGQGPYEQYF.